A single sample gave rise to the 31 T cell receptor beta chains below, sequenced in a study of tumor-infiltrating lymphocytes in oesophageal squamous cell carcinoma. TCRdb fed the PCR reads into MiXCR, producing one record per CDR3 protein. Of around 12,000 distinct CDR3 sequences listed, around 56% were seen once; the top ten hold less than 35%. The sample comprised esophageal tumor tissue. Receptor source: a female donor with esophageal squamous cell carcinoma.

The rearrangement links TRBV7-2 to TRBJ2-1; maybe TRBD2 (6 bases). Germline V gene lookup returns CDR1 SGHTA and CDR2 FQGNSA. V lost 2 bases to trimming and J lost 6 bases, with 17 bases between them. The CDR3 extends over 16 amino acids. For the CDR3, the DNA is TGTGCCAGCAGCTTATTGGCCGGGGGAGGAGCCAATGAGCAGTTCTTC. It is translated as CASSLLAGGGANEQFF.

CDR3 in DNA: TGTGCCAGCAGTTTCCTCCAGGGCGGCGAAAAACTGTTTTTT. Protein: CASSFLQGGEKLFF. The chain couples TRBV28 to TRBJ1-4; a possible D gene is TRBD1 (5 bases). CDR3 length: 14 amino acids. V gave up 3 bases and J gave up 8 bases, with 13 bases separating them. Per the germline V gene, CDR1 is MDHEN and CDR2 is SYDVKM.

This chain links TRBV6-1 with TRBJ2-1; 7 nucleotides line up with TRBD1. Near its end, the DNA agrees better with TRBJ2-7, so the J call may be wrong. CDR1 MNHNS and CDR2 SASEGT come from the germline V gene. This CDR3 is built from 15 residues. CDR3 bases: TGTGCCAGCAGTGAATCGACAGGGCTCACCTACGAGCAGTACTTC. Its protein is CASSESTGLTYEQYF.

The chain carries TRBV25-1 and TRBJ2-1; 10 bases match TRBD2. The germline gives CDR1 MGHDK, CDR2 SYGVNS. This CDR3 contains 16 residues. V lost 5 bases and J lost 6; bases outside the gene matches: 10. The CDR3 nucleotides are TGTGCCAGCAGTCCATTCCAGCGGGAGGGCCCCAATGAGCAGTTCTTC. Its translation is CASSPFQREGPNEQFF.

This clonotype was counted only a few times. No conserved phenylalanine or tryptophan ends this CDR3, so it is likely a read error. Because the CDR3's place on the DNA is in doubt, the DNA is left out and the CDR3 is given as listed by TCRdb. The chain is built from TRBV10-2 and TRBJ2-7; the table gives TRBD1 as D, unverified against the DNA. CDR1 is WSHSY, CDR2 SAAADI, per germline. The CDR3 spans 14 amino acids, including both terminal residues. CDR3 loop: CASRKTGSGYTFGS.

V usage is TRBV28 and J usage is TRBJ1-4, with a weak D call TRBD1 (5 bases). Germline-derived CDR1 and CDR2 are MDHEN and SYDVKM. The CDR3 runs to 12 residues. The V end lost 7 bases, the J end lost 10 bases, and 13 bases lay between the germline ends. The CDR3 DNA follows: TGTGCCAGCACCCCACCAAGGGGAAAACTGTTTTTT. It yields the protein CASTPPRGKLFF.

V usage is TRBV28 and J usage is TRBJ2-7, with 14 bases identical to TRBD2. The CDR3 totals 16 residues. Germline values: CDR1 MDHEN, CDR2 SYDVKM. J lost 8 bases, V lost 4 bases, and 10 bases had no gene match. CDR3 in amino acids: CASSYSGLAGEGQQYF. The CDR3 bases are TGTGCCAGCAGTTACTCGGGACTAGCGGGAGAAGGACAGCAGTACTTC.

In its sample, this clonotype was seen a few times. The rearrangement uses TRBV12-3 or TRBV12-4 and TRBJ2-5; D might be TRBD2 (5 bases). This CDR3 contains 14 residues. Between the trimmed V and J ends, which lost 3 bases and 5 bases, there was a span of 13 bases. For the CDR3, the DNA is TGTGCCAGCAGTTTCCGCAGCGGCCGGGAGACCCAGTACTTC. This gives the protein CASSFRSGRETQYF.

The V call is TRBV6-6, the J call TRBJ1-1; D is uncertain. The V and J ends lost 2 bases and 5 bases respectively, with 6 bases between them. There are 12 residues in the CDR3. In germline, CDR1 is MNHNY, CDR2 SVGAGI (reference sequence). The CDR3 region is CASSYGLTEAFF. The CDR3 DNA is TGTGCCAGCAGTTACGGCCTTACTGAAGCTTTCTTT.

This clonotype was seen a few times. This chain connects TRBV11-3 to TRBJ2-1; no clear D gene. There are 15 residues in the CDR3. CDR1 and CDR2 (germline): SGHNT, YENEEA. Trimming cost V 0 bases and J 1 base, with 7 bases left between them. The CDR3, as DNA: TGTGCCAGCAGCTTAGATGGTGGATCCTACAATGAGCAGTTCTTC. The encoded protein is CASSLDGGSYNEQFF. Looking up the rest from reference TRBV11-3 and TRBJ2-1 gives the full variable domain: EAGVVQSPRYKIIEKKQPVAFWCNPISGHNTLYWYLQNLGQGPELLIRYENEEAVDDSQLPKDRFSAERLKGVDSTLKIQPAELGDSAVYLCASSLDGGSYNEQFFGPGTRLTVL.

This clonotype was recorded a few times. This sequence joins TRBV7-8 and TRBJ2-1, with 7 bases that match TRBD2. V gave up 5 bases and J gave up 7 bases; unmatched junction bases: 5. The CDR3 length is 13 residues. The germline gives CDR1 SGHVS, CDR2 FQNEAQ. CDR3 residues: CASSVRLANEQFF. The CDR3 bases are TGTGCCAGCAGCGTCCGACTAGCTAATGAGCAGTTCTTC.

V gene TRBV7-6 combines with J gene TRBJ2-3; D is undetermined. Germline V CDR1 and CDR2: SGHVS, FNYEAQ. V dropped 5 bases and J dropped 5 bases, with 11 bases sitting between them. The CDR3 contains 13 residues. The CDR3 spells CASSPGLGDTQYF. DNA of the CDR3: TGTGCCAGCAGCCCCGGGCTGGGAGATACGCAGTATTTT. Full variable domain (rest looked up from reference TRBV7-6 and TRBJ2-3): GAGVSQSPRYKVTKRGQDVALRCDPISGHVSLYWYRQALGQGPEFLTYFNYEAQQDKSGLPNDRFSAERPEGSISTLTIQRTEQRDSAMYRCASSPGLGDTQYFGPGTRLTVL.

The chain is built from TRBV11-1 and TRBJ1-5; D unclear. Germline V lookup: CDR1 SGHAT, CDR2 FQDESV (reference sequence). Trimming removed 2 bases from V and 1 base from J, with 9 bases in between. The CDR3 length is 15 residues. The CDR3 region is CASSLTDGSNQPQHF. The CDR3 bases are TGTGCCAGCAGCTTAACCGACGGGAGCAATCAGCCCCAGCATTTT.

This chain joins TRBV12-3 or TRBV12-4 and TRBJ2-3; D unclear. The DNA matches TRBJ2-5 better at its end, which makes the J call doubtful. This CDR3 has 13 amino acids. DNA for the CDR3: TGTGCCAGCAGTTTAGGTGTTATAGAGACCCAGTACTTC. Its protein product is CASSLGVIETQYF.

This rearrangement joins TRBV14 to TRBJ2-1; 13 bases fit TRBD2. Germline lookup yields CDR1 SGHDN and CDR2 FVKESK. The V and J ends lost 4 bases and 1 base, in that order; junction bases with no gene match: 13. This CDR3 is 20 amino acids long. The chain's CDR3 is CASSPFSLAGGPRSYNEQFF. CDR3 coding DNA: TGTGCCAGCAGCCCCTTCTCACTAGCGGGAGGGCCCCGATCCTACAATGAGCAGTTCTTC.

A word on this clonotype: The junction does not match germline at one end; this may be a read error. The V gene is TRBV10-3, the J gene TRBJ2-5; 11 bases line up with TRBD2. The CDR3 consists of 14 residues. The germline V gene has CDR1 ENHRY and CDR2 SYGVKD. The CDR3 sequence: CAISESRLAGSVFF. CDR3 coding DNA: TGTGCCATCAGTGAGTCGAGACTAGCGGGGAGCGTTTTCTTC.

Many counts were recorded for this clonotype. The chain recombines TRBV6-1 with TRBJ2-7; TRBD1 is a possible D gene (6 bases). Trimming removed 7 bases from V and 6 bases from J, with 22 bases in between. This CDR3 has 15 residues. Per the germline V gene, CDR1 is MNHNS and CDR2 is SASEGT. The CDR3 nucleotides are TGTGCCAGCATGGCCGACAGGCCCCGAGACCGCGAGCAGTACTTC. Translation gives CASMADRPRDREQYF.

This clonotype was seen more than once but under ten times. This rearrangement joins TRBV6-1 to TRBJ2-5, with a tentative D call TRBD1 (5 bases). The J call may not be correct, given that the DNA end is closer to TRBJ2-7. Germline V gene data show CDR1 as MNHNS and CDR2 as SASEGT. The CDR3 length is 10 residues. CDR3 nucleotides: TGTGCCAGCAGGGGGCGCGAGCAGTACTTC. Translated: CASRGREQYF.

The chain is built from TRBV7-6 and TRBJ2-3; tentative D call: TRBD2 (6 bases). V lost 5 bases and J lost 4, with 19 bases in between. From germline, CDR1 is SGHVS and CDR2 FNYEAQ. The CDR3 consists of 16 residues. The CDR3 protein is CASSHARGIRSDTQYF. CDR3 sequence (DNA): TGTGCCAGCAGCCACGCCCGCGGGATTAGGTCAGATACGCAGTATTTT.

The table lists this clonotype with many counts. The junction and the germline gene differ at one end; a read error may be behind it. The chain links TRBV27 to TRBJ2-1, with 7 bases that match TRBD1. Germline CDR1 reads MNHEY; CDR2 reads SMNVEV (reference sequence). CDR3 length equals 14 residues. The CDR3 is CASNRQGYNSPLHF. As DNA, the CDR3 is TGTGCCAGCAACAGACAGGGTTATAATTCACCCCTCCACTTC.

In its sample, this clonotype was seen many times. The chain joins TRBV6-6 to TRBJ2-7, with D possibly being TRBD2 (6 bases). This CDR3 contains 16 residues. V dropped 1 base and J dropped 4 bases, with 17 bases sitting between them. Germline V gene sequence: CDR1 MNHNY, CDR2 SVGAGI (reference sequence). The CDR3 here is CASSYFRRGLVYEQYF. The CDR3 DNA reads TGTGCCAGCAGTTACTTCCGGCGGGGATTGGTATACGAGCAGTACTTC.

The chain carries TRBV24-1 and TRBJ2-5, with 8 bases that match TRBD1. The germline V gene has CDR1 KGHDR and CDR2 SFDVKD. This CDR3 region has 16 residues. Trimming removed 1 base from V and 2 bases from J; junction bases left unmatched: 5. In nucleotides, the CDR3 is TGTGCCACCAGTGATTTTGGGACAGGCCCTCAAGAGACCCAGTACTTC. As protein: CATSDFGTGPQETQYF.

The chain recombines TRBV6-1 with TRBJ2-5; 7 bases fit TRBD2. The DNA end is a closer match to TRBJ2-1, so the J assignment may be wrong. The CDR3 has 15 amino acids. Germline CDR1 and CDR2: MNHNS and SASEGT. CDR3 amino acids: CASSSTRREGNEQFF. The CDR3 DNA reads as TGTGCCAGCAGTTCGACTAGGAGGGAGGGCAATGAGCAGTTCTTC.

The gene calls are TRBV7-6 and TRBJ2-3, with 10 positions matching TRBD2. This CDR3 has 18 amino acids. Germline CDR1 reads SGHVS; CDR2 reads FNYEAQ. V gave up 5 bases and J gave up 3 bases; unmatched junction bases: 14. The CDR3, as DNA: TGTGCCAGCAGCCCGCGACTCACCGGGACTAGCGCGACAGATACGCAGTATTTT. Its translation: CASSPRLTGTSATDTQYF. The full variable domain, completed using reference TRBV7-6 and TRBJ2-3, is GAGVSQSPRYKVTKRGQDVALRCDPISGHVSLYWYRQALGQGPEFLTYFNYEAQQDKSGLPNDRFSAERPEGSISTLTIQRTEQRDSAMYRCASSPRLTGTSATDTQYFGPGTRLTVL.

The chain employs TRBV6-6 and TRBJ2-5, with 11 nucleotides matching TRBD2. The germline CDR1 and CDR2 sequences are MNHNY and SVGAGI (reference sequence). The CDR3 contains 16 residues. The J segment lost 4 bases and the V segment lost 5 bases, leaving 9 bases of the junction unmatched. The CDR3 sequence is CASSPLAGGPAETQYF. The CDR3 region has the DNA TGTGCCAGCAGTCCTTTAGCGGGAGGGCCTGCAGAGACCCAGTACTTC.

Regarding this clonotype: The junction shows a germline mismatch at one end, possibly a read error. V is TRBV7-7 and J is TRBJ2-5, with D maybe TRBD1 (6 bases). This CDR3 spans 13 amino acids. Germline CDR1 reads SSHAT; CDR2 reads FNYEAQ (reference sequence). CDR3 sequence: CASSATGSETQYF. The CDR3 DNA sequence: TGTGCTAGCAGCGCAACAGGGTCAGAGACCCAGTACTTC.

The rearrangement links TRBV7-2 to TRBJ2-3, with TRBD2 identical over 8 bases. Germline assignment: CDR1 SGHTA and CDR2 FQGNSA. Germline trimming cut 6 bases from V and 3 bases from J; bases unmatched to any gene: 8. The length of the CDR3 is 15 residues. Here the CDR3 reads CASRPGGGRTDTQYF. In DNA, the CDR3 is TGTGCCAGCAGGCCGGGCGGGGGGCGAACAGATACGCAGTATTTT. The full variable domain, completed using reference TRBV7-2 and TRBJ2-3, is GAGVSQSPSNKVTEKGKDVELRCDPISGHTALYWYRQSLGQGLEFLIYFQGNSAPDKSGLPSDRFSAERTGGSVSTLTIQRTQQEDSAVYLCASRPGGGRTDTQYFGPGTRLTVL.

The V gene is TRBV25-1, the J gene TRBJ2-3, with 7 bases aligning to TRBD2. The V and J ends lost 6 bases and 4 bases, in that order; junction bases with no gene match: 4. CDR1 MGHDK and CDR2 SYGVNS come from the germline V gene. The CDR3 extends over 13 amino acids. For the CDR3, the DNA is TGTGCCAGCAGCGACAGCGGGGCAGATACGCAGTATTTT. It codes for CASSDSGADTQYF.

This clonotype has only a few counts. The chain uses TRBV7-2 and TRBJ2-4, with TRBD1 matching 10 bases. The DNA end lines up better with TRBJ2-7; the J call may be wrong. Germline-derived CDR1 and CDR2 are SGHTA and FQGNSA. The CDR3 is 14 residues long. The CDR3 sequence is CASSYGTGAYEQYF. The DNA of the CDR3 is TGTGCCAGCAGCTATGGGACAGGGGCCTACGAGCAGTACTTC.

A few counts support this clonotype. The chain joins TRBV25-1 to TRBJ2-7; a weak D match, TRBD2 (5 bases). The J call may be wrong; the DNA end is better matched by TRBJ2-5. Germline CDR1 MGHDK, CDR2 SYGVNS. The CDR3 is made up of 15 amino acids. The CDR3 here is CASRDLTGYRETQYF. The CDR3 DNA sequence: TGTGCCAGCAGGGACTTGACGGGGTATCGAGAGACCCAGTACTTC.

The chain is built from TRBV6-6 and TRBJ1-1; D remains unclear. The CDR3 extends over 13 amino acids. The germline CDR1 and CDR2 sequences are MNHNY and SVGAGI (reference sequence). The V end lost 7 bases, the J end lost 4 bases, and 13 bases lay between the germline ends. CDR3 protein: CASKDKQFTEAFF. CDR3 nucleotide sequence: TGTGCCAGCAAGGATAAACAGTTCACTGAAGCTTTCTTT.